This TCR beta chain was documented in a study of neurological immune-mediated disorders. This CDR3 spans 18 amino acids. Germline V gene sequence: CDR1 LGHNA, CDR2 YNFKEQ. Trimming removed 0 bases from V and 2 bases from J; junction bases left unmatched: 6. General observations from the study: None of the CDR3 amino acid sequences in expanded clones turned up in more than one subject, which points to private repertoires in all groups. HTLV-1-associated myelopathy showed the most TCR clonal expansion; multiple sclerosis the least, below healthy controls.

A remark on this clonotype: The antigen remains unidentified.

The making of cDNA relied on 5'RACE with 10-nucleotide random UMIs. TCRdb re-analysed the 5' RACE reads in MiXCR, keeping a single row per CDR3 protein. The repertoire includes about 79,000 distinct CDR3 sequences, 11% to 15% of them detected once, and nearly 7% sits in the top ten. 2 million PBMCs stored at -80 C were the source of the unsorted libraries. The source is a woman between 50 and 59 years old in good health. Sequencing was carried out using PBMCs. This chain uses TRBV4-2 with TRBJ1-6, with 8 bases identical to TRBD1. The CDR3 DNA sequence: TGTGCCAGCAGCCAAGATTCTGGACAGGGAGCCTATAATTCACCCCTCCACTTT. Amino acid sequence: CASSQDSGQGAYNSPLHF.